Given below is one TCR beta chain in context. The source of the sample is a study of blood T cell repertoires in COVID-19. About the study: Researchers got acute and convalescent COVID-19 samples from the United States, Italy and Spain. Nucleic acid was either cDNA or gDNA, and it came from T cells, B-cell-depleted T cells, or PBMCs.

Germline CDR1 is LNHDA and CDR2 is SQIVND (reference sequence). V lost 6 bases and J lost 4; bases outside the gene matches: 11. The CDR3 extends over 16 amino acids. Enrolment of Seattle patients took place during active infection, and they were followed longitudinally. Repertoires were generated with immunoSEQ multiplex PCR, while TCRdb's copy carries only in-frame clones and drops some. The table has about 170,000 clones, about 88% seen once. Material for sequencing was peripheral blood. The chain carries TRBV19 and TRBJ1-2, with TRBD1 matching over 10 bases. The receptor comes from a woman of 80 years or more with COVID-19, enrolled during active disease. Here the CDR3 reads CASSSTGTGEIYGYTF. In nucleotides, the CDR3 is TGTGCCAGTAGCTCAACCGGGACAGGGGAGATCTATGGCTACACCTTC.